The entry below gives a single T cell receptor (beta chain) sequence along with its context. Its antigen is still unknown. With V trimmed by 4 bases and J by 5 bases, 13 bases remained unmatched. The CDR3 sequence is 16 residues long. CDR1 SEHNR and CDR2 FQNEAQ come from the germline V gene (reference sequence). The sample is drawn from a study of cytomegalovirus exposure and HLA in healthy donors. General study results and limits: In a later analysis, first-cohort TCR clusters were found to tend to co-occur in the approximately 120 validation repertoires. The study found most TCR sequences rare, yet found some public TCRs in many donors. A list of around 150 TCR beta chains associated with cytomegalovirus was given.

Profiled with immunoSEQ multiplex PCR; TCRdb holds only in-frame clones, not every one. In the table there are about 130,000 clones, 89% of which are singletons. Sequencing was performed on PBMCs. The V gene is TRBV7-9, the J gene TRBJ1-2; 7 bases are shared with TRBD1. The clonotype originates from a woman younger than 35 in good health and CMV-seronegative. The CDR3 sequence: CASSSTGIPLNYGYTF. For the CDR3, the DNA is TGTGCCAGCAGCTCGACAGGGATCCCCTTAAATTATGGCTACACCTTC.